Listed here are 10 T cell receptor beta chains from one sample, sequenced in a study of T-cell reconstitution after alpha-beta-depleted transplantation in children. Unique molecular identifiers were incorporated into the prepared TCRbeta library. TCRdb re-analysed the PCR reads in MiXCR, keeping a single row per CDR3 protein. The table shows about 540,000 distinct CDR3 sequences, with around 20% occurring only once. Sequenced here: PBMCs from the stem cell graft donor, sampled from the stem cell graft. Source of these receptors: a human donor who donated a stem cell graft to a child with acute lymphoblastic leukemia.

This chain links TRBV5-1 with TRBJ2-5; 7 bases match TRBD2. V gave up 1 base and J gave up 5 bases; unmatched junction bases: 8. This CDR3 region has 15 residues. Germline V gene sequence: CDR1 SGHRS, CDR2 YFSETQ. For the CDR3, the DNA is TGCGCCAGCAGCTTGACTTCGGGAGGAGGGGAGACCCAGTACTTC. It translates to CASSLTSGGGETQYF. The full variable domain, its missing parts supplied by reference TRBV5-1 and TRBJ2-5, is KAGVTQTPRYLIKTRGQQVTLSCSPISGHRSVSWYQQTPGQGLQFLFEYFSETQRNKGNFPGRFSGRQFSNSRSEMNVSTLELGDSALYLCASSLTSGGGETQYFGPGTRLLVL.

This clonotype was counted between two and nine times. The chain couples TRBV30 to TRBJ1-5; D gene uncertain. Germline V gives CDR1 GTSNPN, CDR2 SVGIG (reference sequence). CDR3 size: 15 residues. V was pared by 1 base and J by 1 base, with 11 bases between. The CDR3 sequence: CAWSARLGSNQPQHF. As DNA, the CDR3 is TGTGCCTGGAGTGCCAGGCTGGGGAGCAATCAGCCCCAGCATTTT. Looking up the rest from reference TRBV30 and TRBJ1-5 gives the full variable domain: SQTIHQWPATLVQPVGSPLSLECTVEGTSNPNLYWYRQAAGRGLQLLFYSVGIGQISSEVPQNLSASRPQDRQFILSSKKLLLSDSGFYLCAWSARLGSNQPQHFGDGTRLSIL.

This clonotype was seen a few times. The chain couples TRBV7-9 to TRBJ2-1; the D gene is possibly TRBD2 (6 bases). V dropped 5 bases and J dropped 8 bases, with 10 bases sitting between them. The CDR3 runs 12 residues. Germline assignment: CDR1 SEHNR and CDR2 FQNEAQ (reference sequence). CDR3 coding DNA: TGTGCCAGCAGCCACCGGGACTATGAGCAGTTCTTC. This encodes CASSHRDYEQFF.

The chain employs TRBV5-1 and TRBJ2-2; 9 bases line up with TRBD2. Trimming at V came to 2 bases and at J to 5 bases, leaving 4 bases not matched to a gene. From germline, CDR1 is SGHRS and CDR2 YFSETQ. This CDR3 is built from 15 residues. The CDR3 DNA reads as TGCGCCAGCAGCTTTAGCGGGAGTTCGACCGGGGAGCTGTTTTTT. Its translation is CASSFSGSSTGELFF.

This clonotype was observed a few times. The V and J genes are TRBV20-1 and TRBJ2-1, with TRBD1 as a possible D gene (6 bases). The length of the CDR3 is 16 residues. V lost 4 bases and J lost 6, with 22 bases in between. Per the germline V gene, CDR1 is DFQATT and CDR2 is SNEGSKA (reference sequence). The CDR3 spells CSATDSAAGLGNEQFF. DNA for the CDR3: TGCAGTGCTACGGACAGTGCGGCCGGGCTGGGCAATGAGCAGTTCTTC.

The V and J genes are TRBV6-1 and TRBJ2-2; D is unclear. The CDR3 sequence is 11 residues long. V gave up 7 bases and J gave up 5 bases, with 5 bases separating them. Germline loops: CDR1 MNHNS, CDR2 SASEGT. CDR3 sequence (DNA): TGTGCCAGCACTCCGACCGGGGAGCTGTTTTTT. It codes for CASTPTGELFF.

This clonotype was recorded a few times. The rearrangement joins TRBV7-9 to TRBJ2-3, with 9 nucleotides matching TRBD1. V lost 4 bases and J lost 12; bases outside the gene matches: 14. The CDR3 consists of 15 residues. The germline CDR1 and CDR2 sequences are SEHNR and FQNEAQ (reference sequence). The CDR3 here is CASSSELDRGSPQYF. The CDR3, as DNA: TGTGCCAGCAGCTCAGAACTCGACAGGGGGTCGCCTCAGTATTTT. Together with reference TRBV7-9 and TRBJ2-3, the CDR3 gives the full variable domain: DTGVSQNPRHKITKRGQNVTFRCDPISEHNRLYWYRQTLGQGPEFLTYFQNEAQLEKSRLLSDRFSAERPKGSFSTLEIQRTEQGDSAMYLCASSSELDRGSPQYFGPGTRLTVL.

V and J are TRBV20-1 and TRBJ2-2; 10 nucleotides line up with TRBD2. The CDR3 contains 15 residues. Germline CDR1 and CDR2: DFQATT and SNEGSKA (reference sequence). The V segment lost 1 base and the J segment 7 bases; nucleotides outside the gene matches: 6. The CDR3 bases are TGCAGTGCTAGAGCCAGCGGGAGGGTGAACGGGGAGCTGTTTTTT. As protein: CSARASGRVNGELFF.

The table lists this clonotype with a few counts. The genes are TRBV12-3 or TRBV12-4 and TRBJ2-2; 10 bases align to TRBD2. After removal of 5 bases from V and 4 bases from J, the junction contained 4 bases not matched to a gene. The CDR3 sequence is 15 residues long. CDR3 amino acids: CASSPGLAATGELFF. DNA of the CDR3: TGTGCCAGCAGTCCTGGACTAGCGGCCACCGGGGAGCTGTTTTTT.

The genes are TRBV12-3 or TRBV12-4 and TRBJ2-1; 7 bases agree with TRBD2. Trimming cost V 4 bases and J 5 bases; bases outside gene matches: 8. The CDR3 runs 15 residues. CDR3 in DNA: TGTGCCAGCAGTTGGATTCGAGGGAGGGACAATGAGCAGTTCTTC. This gives the protein CASSWIRGRDNEQFF.